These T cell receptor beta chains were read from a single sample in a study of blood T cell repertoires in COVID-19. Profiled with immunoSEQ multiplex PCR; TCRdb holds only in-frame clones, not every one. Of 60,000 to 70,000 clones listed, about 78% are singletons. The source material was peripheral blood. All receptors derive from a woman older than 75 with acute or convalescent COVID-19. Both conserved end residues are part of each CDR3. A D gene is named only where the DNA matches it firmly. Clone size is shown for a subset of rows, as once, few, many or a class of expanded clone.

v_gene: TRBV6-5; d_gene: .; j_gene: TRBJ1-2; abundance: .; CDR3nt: TGTGCCAGCAGCGCAGGGGCCCTCCAGGGCTACACCTTC; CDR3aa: CASSAGALQGYTF
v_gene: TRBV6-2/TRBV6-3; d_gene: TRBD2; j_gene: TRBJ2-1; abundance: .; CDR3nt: TGTGCCAGCAGTCCCCAGTTGGTGGCTAGCGGGACGGGGCAGTTCTTC; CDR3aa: CASSPQLVASGTGQFF
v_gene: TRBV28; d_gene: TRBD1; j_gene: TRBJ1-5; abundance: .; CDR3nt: TGTGCCAGCAGTCCGGGACAGGGGGCAGTTCAGCCCCAGCATTTT; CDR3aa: CASSPGQGAVQPQHF
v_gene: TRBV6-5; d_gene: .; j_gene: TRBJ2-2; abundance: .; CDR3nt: TGTGCCAGCAGTCTCCAGGGGGGTTTTGACGGGGAGCTGTTTTTT; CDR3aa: CASSLQGGFDGELFF
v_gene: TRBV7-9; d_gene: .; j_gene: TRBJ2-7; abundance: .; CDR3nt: TGTGCCAGCAGCCAGACTGGCGAGCAGTACTTC; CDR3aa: CASSQTGEQYF
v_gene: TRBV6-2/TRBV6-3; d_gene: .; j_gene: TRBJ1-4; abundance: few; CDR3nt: TGTGCCAGCAGTTTACGAGGACAGTACTCTGCAACTAATGAAAAACTGTTTTTT; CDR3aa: CASSLRGQYSATNEKLFF
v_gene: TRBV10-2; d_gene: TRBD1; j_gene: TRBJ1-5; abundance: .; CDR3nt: TGCGCCAGCACCCCTGGGACAGGCTTGCCCCAGCATTTT; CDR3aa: CASTPGTGLPQHF
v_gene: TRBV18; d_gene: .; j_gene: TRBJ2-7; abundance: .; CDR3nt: TGTGCCAGCTCCCCGACGGGGGATTCCTACGAGCAGTACTTC; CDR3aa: CASSPTGDSYEQYF
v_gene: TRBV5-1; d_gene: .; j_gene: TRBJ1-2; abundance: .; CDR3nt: TGCGCCAGCAGCTTGGGGGGGCACCGTAGCTATGGCTACACCTTC; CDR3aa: CASSLGGHRSYGYTF
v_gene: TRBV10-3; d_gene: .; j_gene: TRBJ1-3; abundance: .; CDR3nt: TGTGCCATCAGTGAGCGCGGGGGCACGGGGGGAAACACCATATATTTT; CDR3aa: CAISERGGTGGNTIYF
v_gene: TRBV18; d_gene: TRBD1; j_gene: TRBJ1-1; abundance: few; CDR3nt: TGTGCCAGCTCACCGCAAGGACAGGGATCCACTGAAGCTTTCTTT; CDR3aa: CASSPQGQGSTEAFF
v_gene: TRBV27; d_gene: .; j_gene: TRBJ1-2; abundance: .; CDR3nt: TGTGCCAGCAGTCCCGCCATCGGGGGGGCGGAATATGGCTACACCTTC; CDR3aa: CASSPAIGGAEYGYTF
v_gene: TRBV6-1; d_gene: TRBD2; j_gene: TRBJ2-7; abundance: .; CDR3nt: TGTGCCAGCAGTGACACTACTAGCGGGAGAACTTACGAGCAGTACTTC; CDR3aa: CASSDTTSGRTYEQYF
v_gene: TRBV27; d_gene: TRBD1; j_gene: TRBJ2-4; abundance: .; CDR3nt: TGTGCCAGCAGTCCCACGGGACAGGGGATTCAGTACTTC; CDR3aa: CASSPTGQGIQYF
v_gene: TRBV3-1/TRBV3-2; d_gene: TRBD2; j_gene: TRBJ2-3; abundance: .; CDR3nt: TGTGCCAGCAGCCCTTCTTTCCTAGCGGACCACACAGATACGCAGTATTTT; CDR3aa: CASSPSFLADHTDTQYF
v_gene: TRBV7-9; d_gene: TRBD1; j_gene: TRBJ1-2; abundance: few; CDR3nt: TGTGCCAGCAGCTTAGCCGGACAGGGTCTGGGTGGCTACACCTTC; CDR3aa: CASSLAGQGLGGYTF
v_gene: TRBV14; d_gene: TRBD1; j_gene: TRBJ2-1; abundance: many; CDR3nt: TGTGCCAGCAGCCAAGGACAGGGGGCCTACAATGAGCAGTTCTTC; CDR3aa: CASSQGQGAYNEQFF
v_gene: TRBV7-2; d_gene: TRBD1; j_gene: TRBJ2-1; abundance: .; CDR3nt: TGTGCCAGCAGCCGACAGGGGTACAATGAGCAGTTCTTC; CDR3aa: CASSRQGYNEQFF
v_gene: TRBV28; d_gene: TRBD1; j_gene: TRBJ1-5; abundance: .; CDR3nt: TGTGCCAGCCGGACAGGGGGGCAGCCCCAGCATTTT; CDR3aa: CASRTGGQPQHF
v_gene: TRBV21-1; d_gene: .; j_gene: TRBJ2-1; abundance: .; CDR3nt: TGTGCCAGCAGCATAAAGAGGGAATCCGCCTACAATGAGCAGTTCTTC; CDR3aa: CASSIKRESAYNEQFF
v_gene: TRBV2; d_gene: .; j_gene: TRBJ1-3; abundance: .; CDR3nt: TGTGCCAGCAGGCCCCAGACGGGGATTGGAAACACCATATATTTT; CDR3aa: CASRPQTGIGNTIYF
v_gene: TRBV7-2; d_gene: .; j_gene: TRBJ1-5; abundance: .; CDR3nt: TGTGCCAGCAGCTTAGGTCCTCCTCAGCCCCAGCATTTT; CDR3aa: CASSLGPPQPQHF
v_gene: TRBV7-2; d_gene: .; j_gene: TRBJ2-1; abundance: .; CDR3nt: TGTGCCAGCAGCTTAGAGAGGGTAGAAAATGAGCAGTTCTTC; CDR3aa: CASSLERVENEQFF
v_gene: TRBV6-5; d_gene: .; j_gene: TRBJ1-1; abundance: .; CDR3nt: TGTGCCAGCAGTTCCCGCCAGGGAGGCACTGAAGCTTTCTTT; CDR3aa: CASSSRQGGTEAFF
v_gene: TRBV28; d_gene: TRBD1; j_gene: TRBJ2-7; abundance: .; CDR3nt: TGTGCCAGCACCCCTGGGGACAGCGCCTACGAGCAGTACTTC; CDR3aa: CASTPGDSAYEQYF
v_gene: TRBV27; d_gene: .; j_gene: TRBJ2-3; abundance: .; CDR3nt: TGTGCCAGCAGCCTAAGAGGCCTCAACACAGATACGCAGTATTTT; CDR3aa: CASSLRGLNTDTQYF
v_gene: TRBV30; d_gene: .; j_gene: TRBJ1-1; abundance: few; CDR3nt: TGTGCCCGGGGGACGGGGTTCACTGAAGCTTTCTTT; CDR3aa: CARGTGFTEAFF
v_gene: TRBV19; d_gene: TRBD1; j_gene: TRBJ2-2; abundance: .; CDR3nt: TGTGCCAGCCTGACAGGGGCCACAGCCGGGGAGCTGTTTTTT; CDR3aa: CASLTGATAGELFF
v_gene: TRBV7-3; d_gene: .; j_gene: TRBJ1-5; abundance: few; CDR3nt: TGTGCCAGCAGCCCCTCCAAGGGGTATCAGCCCCAGCATTTT; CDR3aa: CASSPSKGYQPQHF
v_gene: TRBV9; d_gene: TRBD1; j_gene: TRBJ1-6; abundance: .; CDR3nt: TGTGCCAGCAGCGCGGGACAGATCAATTCACCCCTCCACTTT; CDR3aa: CASSAGQINSPLHF
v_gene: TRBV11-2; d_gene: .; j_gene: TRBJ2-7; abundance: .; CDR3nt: TGTGCCACCTTAACCCAGGGCTACGAGCAGTACTTC; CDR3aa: CATLTQGYEQYF
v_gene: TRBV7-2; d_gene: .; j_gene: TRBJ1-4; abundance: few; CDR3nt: TGTGCCAGCAGCTTAGGTTACGCTGAGGGTGAAAAACTGTTTTTT; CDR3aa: CASSLGYAEGEKLFF
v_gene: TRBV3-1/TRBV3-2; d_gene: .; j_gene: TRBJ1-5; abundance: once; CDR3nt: TGTGCCAGCAGCCAAGCAGGGGCAGCGGGCAATCAGCCCCAGCATTTT; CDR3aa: CASSQAGAAGNQPQHF
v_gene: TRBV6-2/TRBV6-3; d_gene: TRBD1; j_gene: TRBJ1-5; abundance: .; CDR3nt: TGTGCCAGCAGTCATCGGGCAGGGGGCACAGGTCAGCCCCAGCATTTT; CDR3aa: CASSHRAGGTGQPQHF
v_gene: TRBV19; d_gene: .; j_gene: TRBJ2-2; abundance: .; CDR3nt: TGTGCCAGTATGTCATACAATCAGAACACCGGGGAGCTGTTTTTT; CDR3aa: CASMSYNQNTGELFF
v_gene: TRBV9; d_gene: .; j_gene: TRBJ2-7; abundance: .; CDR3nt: TGTGCCAGCAGCGTAGGGGGCAGACGGTCCTACGAGCAGTACTTC; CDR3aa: CASSVGGRRSYEQYF
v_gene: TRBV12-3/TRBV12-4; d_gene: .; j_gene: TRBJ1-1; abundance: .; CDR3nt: TGTGCCAGCAGGGGGGGGACTGCTGAAGCTTTCTTT; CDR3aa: CASRGGTAEAFF
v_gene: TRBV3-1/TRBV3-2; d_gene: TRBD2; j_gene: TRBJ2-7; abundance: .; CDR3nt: TGTGCCAGCAGCCAACCGGGAGGCGGAACCGAGCAGTACTTC; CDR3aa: CASSQPGGGTEQYF
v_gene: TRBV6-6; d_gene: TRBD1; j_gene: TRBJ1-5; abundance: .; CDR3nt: TGTGCCAGCAGTCCCCTGGGACAGGGGGACCCCCAGCCCCAGCATTTT; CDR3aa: CASSPLGQGDPQPQHF
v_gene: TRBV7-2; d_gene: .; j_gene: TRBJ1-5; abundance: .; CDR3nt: TGTGCCAGCAGCGTGGGGCGAAATCAGCCCCAGCATTTT; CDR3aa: CASSVGRNQPQHF
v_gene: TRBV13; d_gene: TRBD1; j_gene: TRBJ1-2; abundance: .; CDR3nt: TGTGCCAGCAGCTTAAGGTGGGACAGAGACGTAGACTATGGCTACACCTTC; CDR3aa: CASSLRWDRDVDYGYTF
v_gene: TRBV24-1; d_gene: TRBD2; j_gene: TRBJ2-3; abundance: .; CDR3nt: TGTGCCACCAGTGATTCATCGTGGCGGGAGGGCCGGGCAGATACGCAGTATTTT; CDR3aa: CATSDSSWREGRADTQYF
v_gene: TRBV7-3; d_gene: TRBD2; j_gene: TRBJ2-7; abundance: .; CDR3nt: TGTGCCAGCAGCTTATCCGGCGGGAGCTCCTACGAGCAGTACTTC; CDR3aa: CASSLSGGSSYEQYF
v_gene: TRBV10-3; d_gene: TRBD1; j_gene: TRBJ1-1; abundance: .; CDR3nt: TGTGCCGTCAGACAGGGTGAGAACACTGAAGCTTTCTTT; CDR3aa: CAVRQGENTEAFF
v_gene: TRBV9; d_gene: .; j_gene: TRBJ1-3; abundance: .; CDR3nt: TGTGCCAGCAGCGTGGCAGGGTTTAGCTCTGGAAACACCATATATTTT; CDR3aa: CASSVAGFSSGNTIYF
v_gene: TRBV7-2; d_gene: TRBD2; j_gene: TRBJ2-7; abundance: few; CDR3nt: TGTGCCAGCAGCCAACCTAGCGGGGGTATCTACGAGCAGTACTTC; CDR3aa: CASSQPSGGIYEQYF